This TCR beta chain was obtained from a study of cytomegalovirus exposure and HLA in healthy donors (dated by TCRdb to the late 2010s). In terms of the full investigation: An earlier analysis of several hundred of the donors reported about 260 Gb of sequence data and 117 million unique TCR beta sequences obtained from approximately 180 million T cells. An early release covering over 500 HLA-typed donors comprised about 300 gigabases of sequencing data and tens of millions of unique TCR sequences. Along with the approximately 650-subject first cohort, a separate validation cohort of more than 90 different subjects was used. A later analysis re-analyzed previously published TCR beta repertoires from 550 to 700 donors and added high-resolution HLA genotyping to study TCR occurrence patterns. To decide whether each TCR beta V gene segment behaved as functional or pseudogenic, an earlier analysis of approximately 620 of the donors relied on high-throughput TCR beta sequencing. Every discovery cohort repertoire had been produced on one sequencing platform. Of the roughly 400 genotyped donors, approximately 80% fell in the genetic ancestry cluster associated with self-reported Caucasian donors. The number of donors typed differed by locus, with about 629-630 for A, B, C, DRB1 and DQB1, roughly 520 for DQA1, 600 to 610 for DPA1, and some 470 for DPB1. Alongside the repertoire data, information on donor age, sex, ethnicity and CMV serostatus was compiled. Among about 370 genotyped donors of the cohort, an average of about 220,000 unique TCR beta nucleotide sequences was sequenced per donor, of which 15% to 20% were non-productive. The T cell repertoires of under 700 subjects were profiled by immunosequencing and related to cytomegalovirus serostatus. In a later genetic analysis, genome-wide SNP genotypes for about 55% of the 666 donors were used, and that subset was treated as a discovery cohort. To predict cytomegalovirus infection status, the study brought together high-throughput TCR immunosequencing, statistical association of individual TCRs with disease status, and machine learning. Roughly five DR-DQ haplotypes were handled as single units for association and clustering because linkage in the cohort was strong. In the later analysis, no new phenotypic data were used to find candidate immune exposures; instead, reliance was placed on TCR beta sequences and their occurrence across donors. Both class I and class II loci were covered by HLA typing, at four-digit resolution. The study was designed to test whether signatures of past pathogen exposure could be identified by cataloging public T cell receptors. The study at large found these results: Assigning TCR associations to individual alleles was difficult when HLA alleles, especially DR and DQ, strongly co-occurred. Cytomegalovirus status was reported to be diagnosed by the classifier with high specificity and sensitivity in both the original and validation cohorts. A later analysis found that HLA-associated TCR beta chains were more clonally expanded and had lower generation probabilities than equally common non-associated chains. This cohort had only TCR beta chains sequenced, and the lack of alpha or paired-chain data limited which features could be detected. The study gave a list of 150 to 200 TCR beta chains associated with cytomegalovirus. A later analysis associated 17,000 or so TCR beta sequences with specific HLA alleles at a false discovery rate of 0.05. While some public TCRs were present in many individuals, most TCR sequences turned up only very rarely across donors. Compared with the roughly 720-donor mean, donors in an Asian-associated ancestry cluster had fewer N-insertions in productive TCRs, according to a later genetic analysis. Because counts were too low, about 18 rarely observed V segments, including chromosome 9 orphons, were left out of the earlier analysis of 587 of the donors. A later analysis reported that several top co-occurrence clusters appeared linked to parvovirus B19, influenza, CMV and Epstein-Barr virus. In vitro tests confirmed that three of the cytomegalovirus-associated TCR beta chains recognize cytomegalovirus antigens. In a later analysis, the rate of TCR association differed among HLA loci, with DRB1 alleles having the most associated TCRs and HLA-C alleles having the fewest. HLA typing was unavailable for some donors at each locus, so association tests used only the typed subset. The only immune exposure information available for the cohort was CMV serostatus. Sequencing depth was assumed to be roughly uniform across donors in the presence/absence analyses, though that assumption may not hold. A later genetic analysis associated a missense DCLRE1C variant with V-gene and J-gene trimming of TCR beta chains, and an independent cohort replicated the association. A group of highly shared sequence variants was considered likely to be a technical artifact of the sequencing pipeline. The 87-base-pair reads could not distinguish some IMGT-functional V segments, including TRBV6-2 and TRBV6-3, so those segments were excluded. In an earlier analysis of about 550 of the donors, most TCR beta V segments were observed in productive rearrangements about 90% or about 30% of the time, broadly matching IMGT annotations. It was suggested by the authors that the approach could potentially be generalized to other disease states and immunological phenotypes. Most CMV-associated TCR beta chains appeared to be HLA-restricted in a later analysis, and the HLA associations seemed to be driven largely by CMV exposure. Correlated functional status among segregating V segments might reflect linkage disequilibrium, but an unknown experimental factor could not be ruled out. A further reported finding was that TCR beta sequences accurately predicted the HLA-A and HLA-B alleles for most subjects in the first cohort.

About this clone itself: Its antigen has not been determined. No qualities accompany the bases; no much larger clone lies one base away.

The library was prepared using the immunoSEQ multiplex PCR assay. A mixture of 60 forward primers for TCR Vbeta segments and 13 reverse primers for TCR Jbeta segments was used in the multiplex PCR. The CDR3 region of rearranged TCR beta genes was amplified from genomic DNA by a multiplex PCR assay. The amplified TCR beta libraries were sequenced on the Illumina HiSeq System as 87-base-pair reads. Per the authors' processing: A later analysis tallied 75 million to 95 million unique TCR beta chains across the 666 repertoires, and approximately 12 million of those chains were shared by two or more donors. To remove PCR and sequencing errors, raw reads were error-corrected and collapsed into unique sequences using a nearest-neighbor algorithm that merged closely related sequences. V, D and J gene segments were assigned by aligning CDR3 sequences to IMGT reference sequences. For a sequence to be retained, at least a six-nucleotide match to both a V gene segment and a J gene segment was required. A rearrangement was called productive if the CDR3 had no stop codons and remained in frame with V and J, and every other rearrangement was called non-productive. Following IMGT convention, CDR3 was defined as the stretch from the second conserved V-encoded cysteine to the conserved J-encoded phenylalanine. In an earlier analysis of around 570 of the donors, sequences lacking an unambiguous match to a single V gene segment were excluded. An earlier analysis of fewer than 750 of the donors classified V segments as functional when productive rearrangements were above 56.7% and as segregating when the standard deviation between donors was above 5%. A statistical classification framework was developed to diagnose cytomegalovirus status using the catalog of TCR beta chain sequences. In a later analysis, V and J genes were assigned by comparing TCR nucleotide sequences against IMGT/GENE-DB human TR gene sequences. The TCRdist pipeline was used in a later analysis to assign CDR3 sequences and most-parsimonious VDJ recombination scenarios. In a later analysis, every TCR beta chain was defined by the combination of its CDR3 amino acid sequence and its V-gene family, and reads without a unique V-gene family were dropped. As a way to deal with suspected cross-contamination and a sequencing artifact, a later analysis dropped approximately 570 nucleotide sequences that were highly shared and had low generation probability. In a later analysis, a clonal expansion index was calculated for each public chain from normalized within-repertoire ranks of inferred template counts. A later analysis computed generation probabilities with a VDJ recombination model fitted to out-of-frame rearrangements, and checked the results against IGoR. In a later analysis, hypergeometric tests were used to score TCR-TCR, TCR-HLA and TCR-CMV co-occurrence, with a repertoire-size bias correction applied to TCR pairs. To estimate false discovery rates, a later analysis permuted the HLA or CMV assignments 20 times. In a later analysis, co-occurring TCRs were grouped using DBSCAN, with TCRdist sequence similarity added in when clustering inside HLA-allele-positive subsets. For co-occurrence clustering, repertoires with fewer than 30,000 or more than 120,000 public chains were excluded, along with five or six repertoires with anomalous nucleotide sharing. TCRdb stores this immuneACCESS table with in-frame sequences only. Part of the clones is absent; in the studies checked, under half of the shortfall reflects unresolved V genes, and no reason is known for the rest. V and J calls and clone size follow that table, whereas D and trimming were derived from the DNA. Here the sample has roughly 130,000 clones; approximately 8.7% occur a single time. Of the sample, about 5.5% is held by the ten largest clones.

The cohort was made up of 666 healthy bone marrow donors. Cohort members were all nominally healthy when sampled, although unrecorded immune exposures were likely present. The donor tested CMV seronegative and was one of the 352 seronegative cohort members. A peripheral blood sample was provided by each donor, and peripheral blood mononuclear cells were used for TCR beta sequencing. The Qiagen DNeasy Blood Extraction Kit was used to extract genomic DNA from the blood cell samples. From the cysteine up to the phenylalanine, the CDR3 has a length of 12 residues. Solely the CDR3 DNA is kept, with 36 bases framed from the first base. The V end loses 5 bases and the J end loses 3 bases, and a stretch of 8 bases separates them. The germline V gene encodes CDR1 MGHRA and CDR2 YSYEKL.

The TCR sequence derives from a man aged 40-49 years in good health and CMV-seronegative. The sequencing sample was made of PBMCs. The sequence is built from TRBV4-1 and TRBJ2-7; TRBD2 might be the D gene, on 6 matching bases. The nucleotides read TGCGCCAGCAGCAAGGGAGGCTACGAGCAGTACTTC. Its translation reads: CASSKGGYEQYF.